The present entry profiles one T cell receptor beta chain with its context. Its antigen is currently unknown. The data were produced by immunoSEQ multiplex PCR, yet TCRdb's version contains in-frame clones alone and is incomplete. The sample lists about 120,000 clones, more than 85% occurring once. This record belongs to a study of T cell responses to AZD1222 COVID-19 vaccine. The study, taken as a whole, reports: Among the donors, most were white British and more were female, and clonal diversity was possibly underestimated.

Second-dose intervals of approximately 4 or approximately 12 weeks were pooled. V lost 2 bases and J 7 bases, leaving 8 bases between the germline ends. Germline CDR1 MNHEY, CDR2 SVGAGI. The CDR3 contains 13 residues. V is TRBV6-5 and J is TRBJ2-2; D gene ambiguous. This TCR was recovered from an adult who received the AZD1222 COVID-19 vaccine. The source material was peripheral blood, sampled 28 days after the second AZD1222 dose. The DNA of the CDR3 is TGTGCCAGCAGTTACCCCAATGGCGGGGAGCTGTTTTTT. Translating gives CASSYPNGGELFF.